The T cell receptor beta chain described here comes from a study of cytotoxic CD8 clonotypes in ibrutinib-treated CLL. This clone has a handful of counts. This CDR3 has 14 amino acids. Germline CDR1 is MGHRA and CDR2 is YSYEKL. Trimming shortened V by 1 base and J by 4 bases, and 10 bases separated the two germline ends. Generated by immunoSEQ multiplex PCR, the TCRdb table keeps only in-frame clones and is missing some. The data hold some 350,000 clones, with approximately 67% observed a single time. The sequencing here drew on PBMCs, taken after 36 months of ibrutinib treatment. The receptor comes from a human donor with chronic lymphocytic leukemia. The chain links TRBV4-1 to TRBJ1-2; D is undetermined. Here the CDR3 reads CASSQVEGSYGYTF. The CDR3 DNA reads TGCGCCAGCAGCCAAGTCGAGGGTTCCTATGGCTACACCTTC.